Presented here are 11 T cell receptor beta chains from one specimen sequenced in a study of cytomegalovirus exposure and HLA in healthy donors. PCR involved 60 Vbeta and 13 Jbeta primers. The repertoire was sequenced with immunoSEQ multiplex PCR; TCRdb's copy has only in-frame clones and lacks some. The repertoire holds roughly 140,000 clones, with around 76% as singletons. Sequencing was carried out using PBMCs. The receptors were sampled from a man aged 18 to 29 in good health and CMV-seronegative.

The rearrangement joins TRBV27 to TRBJ2-1; 7 bases fit TRBD1. With 3 bases clipped from V and 14 bases from J, the junction kept 4 bases outside the gene matches. The CDR3 covers 11 residues. Germline values: CDR1 MNHEY, CDR2 SMNVEV (reference sequence). CDR3 DNA: TGTGCCAGCAGTTTCGGACAGGAGGAGTTCTTC. As protein: CASSFGQEEFF.

This chain links TRBV18 with TRBJ1-1; D gene uncertain. CDR3 length: 12 amino acids. V lost 1 base to trimming and J lost 6 bases, with 6 bases between them. Per germline, CDR1 KGHSH and CDR2 LQKENI. The CDR3 coding sequence is TGTGCCAGCTCACCACGGCAGGCTGAAGCTTTCTTT. This gives the protein CASSPRQAEAFF.

The chain has TRBV27 and TRBJ2-7, with D possibly TRBD1 on 7 matching bases. The V gene lost 4 bases and the J gene lost 5 bases, with 24 bases spanning the gap. The CDR3 length is 17 residues. Looked up from germline, CDR1 is MNHEY and CDR2 is SMNVEV (reference sequence). The CDR3 loop is CASSSGQVVLAVHEQYF. As DNA, the CDR3 is TGTGCCAGCAGTTCTGGACAGGTGGTACTAGCAGTCCACGAGCAGTACTTC.

The rearrangement uses TRBV28 and TRBJ2-5; 13 nucleotides line up with TRBD2. J was trimmed by 4 bases and V by 3 bases; bases with no gene match: 5. The length of the CDR3 is 16 residues. Germline V gene sequence: CDR1 MDHEN, CDR2 SYDVKM. The CDR3 here is CASSFWTSGRGETQYF. The CDR3, as DNA: TGTGCCAGCAGTTTCTGGACTAGCGGGAGAGGAGAGACCCAGTACTTC.

V and J are TRBV19 and TRBJ2-6; 8 bases are a match to TRBD1. CDR3 length: 17 residues. Germline V gene lookup returns CDR1 LNHDA and CDR2 SQIVND (reference sequence). V lost 8 bases to trimming and J lost 0 bases; unmatched junction nucleotides: 9. The CDR3 protein is CASRGQGLLSGANVLTF. The CDR3 DNA sequence: TGTGCCAGTCGAGGACAGGGCCTCCTCTCTGGGGCCAACGTCCTGACTTTC.

The chain links TRBV28 to TRBJ2-3; TRBD2 agrees at 8 bases. Germline CDR1 and CDR2: MDHEN and SYDVKM. The CDR3 loop spans 17 amino acids. V shed 2 bases and J 0 bases; nucleotides not matched to a gene: 7. CDR3 coding DNA: TGTGCCAGCAGTTTAAGGGGTCGGGAGGGGAGCACAGATACGCAGTATTTT. It translates to CASSLRGREGSTDTQYF.

This clone has just one count. The chain recombines TRBV7-7 with TRBJ2-7; TRBD1 matches 7 bases. Germline assignment: CDR1 SSHAT and CDR2 FNYEAQ (reference sequence). The V segment lost 1 base and the J segment 6 bases; nucleotides outside the gene matches: 3. The CDR3 spans 13 residues. CDR3 sequence: CASSLVAGGEQYF. CDR3 bases: TGTGCCAGCAGCTTAGTGGCAGGGGGCGAGCAGTACTTC.

CDR3 coding DNA: TGTGCCAGTGACAGGGGGCCCACTGAAGCTTTCTTT. Protein sequence: CASDRGPTEAFF. The V call is TRBV28, the J call TRBJ1-1; 10 bases match TRBD1. Unmatched junction bases numbered 2, after V lost 9 bases and J lost 4 bases. Per germline, CDR1 MDHEN and CDR2 SYDVKM. This CDR3 contains 12 residues. The full variable domain, in which reference TRBV28 and TRBJ1-1 provide the parts outside the CDR3, is DVKVTQSSRYLVKRTGEKVFLECVQDMDHENMFWYRQDPGLGLRLIYFSYDVKMKEKGDIPEGYSVSREKKERFSLILESASTNQTSMYLCASDRGPTEAFFGQGTRLTVV.

The chain links TRBV7-3 to TRBJ2-1; 8 nucleotides match TRBD2. Looked up from germline, CDR1 is SGHTA and CDR2 is FQGTGA. The CDR3 extends over 15 amino acids. V was clipped by 2 bases and J by 7 bases; unmatched bases: 7. The CDR3 reads CASSLLRTSYNEQFF. The CDR3 DNA reads as TGTGCCAGCAGCTTACTCCGGACTAGCTATAATGAGCAGTTCTTC.

The CDR3 spells CASTELRGYGYTF. DNA of the CDR3: TGTGCCAGTACCGAACTCCGGGGGTATGGCTACACCTTC. V and J are TRBV19 and TRBJ1-2, with a weak D call TRBD1 (5 bases). CDR3 length equals 13 residues. In germline, CDR1 is LNHDA, CDR2 SQIVND (reference sequence). Trimming removed 7 bases from V and 5 bases from J, with 14 bases in between.

The J gene is TRBJ2-7, the V gene TRBV7-6, with 7 bases lining up with TRBD2. This CDR3 is 13 amino acids long. CDR1 is SGHVS, CDR2 FNYEAQ, per germline. The V gene end was trimmed by 4 bases and the J gene end by 6 bases; junction bases not matched to a gene: 6. The CDR3 is CASSWGGGGEQYF. In nucleotides, the CDR3 is TGTGCCAGCAGCTGGGGGGGTGGCGGCGAGCAGTACTTC.